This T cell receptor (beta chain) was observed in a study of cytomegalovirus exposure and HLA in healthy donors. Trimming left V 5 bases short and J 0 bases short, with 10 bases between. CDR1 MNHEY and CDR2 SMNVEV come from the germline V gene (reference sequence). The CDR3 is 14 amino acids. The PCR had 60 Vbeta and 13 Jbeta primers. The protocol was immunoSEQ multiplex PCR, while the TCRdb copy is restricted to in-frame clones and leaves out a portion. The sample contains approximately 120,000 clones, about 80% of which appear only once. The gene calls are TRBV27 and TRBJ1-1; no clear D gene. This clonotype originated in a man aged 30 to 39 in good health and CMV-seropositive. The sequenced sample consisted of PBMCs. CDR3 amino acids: CASSPTGMNTEAFF. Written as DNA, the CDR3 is TGTGCCAGCAGTCCCACGGGGATGAACACTGAAGCTTTCTTT.